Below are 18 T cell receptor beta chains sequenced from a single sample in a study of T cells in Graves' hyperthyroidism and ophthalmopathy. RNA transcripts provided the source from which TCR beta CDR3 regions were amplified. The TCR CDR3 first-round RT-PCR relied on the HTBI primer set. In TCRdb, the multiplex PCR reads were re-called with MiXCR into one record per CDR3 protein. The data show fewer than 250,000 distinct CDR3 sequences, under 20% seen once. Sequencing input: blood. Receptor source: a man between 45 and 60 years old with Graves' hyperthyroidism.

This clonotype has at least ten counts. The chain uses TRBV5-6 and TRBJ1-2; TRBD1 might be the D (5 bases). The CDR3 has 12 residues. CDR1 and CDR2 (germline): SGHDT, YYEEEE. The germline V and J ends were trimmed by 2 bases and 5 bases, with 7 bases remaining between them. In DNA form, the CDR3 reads TGTGCCAGCAGCTTATGGGGGTATGGCTACACCTTC. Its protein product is CASSLWGYGYTF.

The CDR3 DNA sequence: TGTGCCAGCAGCTTAGGTTCCAGCGGGAGTTACAATGAGCAGTTCTTC. Its translation: CASSLGSSGSYNEQFF. This chain connects TRBV7-9 to TRBJ2-1; 8 bases are shared with TRBD2. Trimming took 1 base from V and 4 from J; bases not matched to a gene: 6. Germline V CDR1 and CDR2: SEHNR, FQNEAQ (reference sequence). The CDR3 is made up of 16 amino acids.

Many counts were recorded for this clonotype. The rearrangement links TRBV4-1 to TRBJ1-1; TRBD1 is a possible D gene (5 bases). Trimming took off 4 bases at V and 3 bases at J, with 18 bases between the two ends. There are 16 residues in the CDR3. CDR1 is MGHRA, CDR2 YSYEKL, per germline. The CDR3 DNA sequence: TGCGCCAGCAGCCTCCGGGCAGGGTATGGGCACACTGAAGCTTTCTTT. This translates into CASSLRAGYGHTEAFF.

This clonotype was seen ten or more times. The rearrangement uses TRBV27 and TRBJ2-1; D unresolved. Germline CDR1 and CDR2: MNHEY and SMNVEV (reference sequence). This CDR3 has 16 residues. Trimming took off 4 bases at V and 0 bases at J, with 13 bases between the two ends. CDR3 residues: CASSWTHSYSYNEQFF. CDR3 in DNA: TGTGCCAGCAGTTGGACCCACAGTTACTCCTACAATGAGCAGTTCTTC.

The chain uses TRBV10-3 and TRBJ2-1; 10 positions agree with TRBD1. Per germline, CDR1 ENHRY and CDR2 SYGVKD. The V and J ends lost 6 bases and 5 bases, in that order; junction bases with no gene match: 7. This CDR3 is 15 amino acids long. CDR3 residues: CAISEGTGEHNEQFF. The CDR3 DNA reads TGTGCCATCAGCGAAGGGACAGGGGAGCACAATGAGCAGTTCTTC.

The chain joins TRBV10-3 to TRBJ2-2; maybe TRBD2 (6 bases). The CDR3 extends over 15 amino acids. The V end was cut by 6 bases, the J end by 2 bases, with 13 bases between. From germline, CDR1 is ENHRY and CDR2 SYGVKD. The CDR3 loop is CAIRTAGPNTGELFF. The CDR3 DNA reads TGTGCCATCAGGACCGCGGGACCCAACACCGGGGAGCTGTTTTTT.

This chain's CDR3 is CSATRTGVEAFF. The DNA for the CDR3 is TGCAGTGCTACACGGACAGGGGTAGAAGCTTTCTTT. The chain uses TRBV20-1 and TRBJ1-1; 9 bases are a match to TRBD1. CDR1 and CDR2 from the germline V gene are DFQATT and SNEGSKA (reference sequence). CDR3 length equals 12 residues. Trimming took 4 bases from V and 8 from J; bases not matched to a gene: 5.

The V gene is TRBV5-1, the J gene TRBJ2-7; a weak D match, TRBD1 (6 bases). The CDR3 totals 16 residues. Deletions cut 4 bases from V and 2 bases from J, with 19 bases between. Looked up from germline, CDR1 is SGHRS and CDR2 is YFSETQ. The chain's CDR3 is CASSQRPGQGTYEQYF. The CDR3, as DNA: TGCGCCAGCAGCCAACGTCCGGGACAAGGAACCTACGAGCAGTACTTC.

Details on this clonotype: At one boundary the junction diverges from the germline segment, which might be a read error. In DNA, the CDR3 is TGCGCCAGCACCCCGCCGGGAAGTGCGGCGTACAATGAGCAGCTCTTC. Its translation is CASTPPGSAAYNEQLF. This chain connects TRBV5-1 to TRBJ2-1; possible D gene TRBD2, 5 bases. There are 16 residues in the CDR3. Germline V gene lookup returns CDR1 SGHRS and CDR2 YFSETQ.

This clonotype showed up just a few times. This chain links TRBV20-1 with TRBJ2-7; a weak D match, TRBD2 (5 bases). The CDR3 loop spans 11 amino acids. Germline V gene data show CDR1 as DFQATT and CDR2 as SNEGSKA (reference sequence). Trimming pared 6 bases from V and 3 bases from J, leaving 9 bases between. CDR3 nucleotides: TGCAGTGCCGGACTCAACTACGAGCAGTACTTC. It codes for CSAGLNYEQYF.

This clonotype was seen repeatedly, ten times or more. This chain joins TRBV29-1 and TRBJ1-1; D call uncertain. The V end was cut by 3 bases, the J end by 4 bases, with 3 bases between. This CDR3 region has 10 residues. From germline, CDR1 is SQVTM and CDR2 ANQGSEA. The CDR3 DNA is TGCAGCGTTGAGGGCACTGAAGCTTTCTTT. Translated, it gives CSVEGTEAFF.

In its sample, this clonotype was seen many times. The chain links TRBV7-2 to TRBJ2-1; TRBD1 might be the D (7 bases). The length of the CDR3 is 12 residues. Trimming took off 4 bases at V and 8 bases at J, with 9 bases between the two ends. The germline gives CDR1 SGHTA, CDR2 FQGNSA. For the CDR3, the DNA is TGTGCCAGCAGCTCAGGGGGGTATGAGCAGTTCTTC. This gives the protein CASSSGGYEQFF.

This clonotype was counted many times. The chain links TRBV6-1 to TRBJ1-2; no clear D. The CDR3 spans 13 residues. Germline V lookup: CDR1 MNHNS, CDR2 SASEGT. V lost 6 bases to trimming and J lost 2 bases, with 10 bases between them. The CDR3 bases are TGTGCCAGCAGCTGGGGAGAGAACTATGGCTACACCTTC. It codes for CASSWGENYGYTF.

CDR3 sequence reads: CSVESAGTTTYEQYF. The CDR3 nucleotides read TGCAGCGTTGAATCAGCAGGCACGACCACCTACGAGCAGTACTTC. This chain links TRBV29-1 with TRBJ2-7, with D hard to call. Germline CDR1 and CDR2: SQVTM and ANQGSEA. V was trimmed by 2 bases and J by 2 bases, leaving 16 bases between them. This CDR3 is built from 15 residues.

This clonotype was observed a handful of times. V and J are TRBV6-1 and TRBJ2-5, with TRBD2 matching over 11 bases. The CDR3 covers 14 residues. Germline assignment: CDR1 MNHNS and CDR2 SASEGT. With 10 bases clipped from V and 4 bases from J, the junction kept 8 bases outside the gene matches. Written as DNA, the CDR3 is TGTGCCACCAAGATTGGACTAGCGGGAGAGACCCAGTACTTC. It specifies CATKIGLAGETQYF.

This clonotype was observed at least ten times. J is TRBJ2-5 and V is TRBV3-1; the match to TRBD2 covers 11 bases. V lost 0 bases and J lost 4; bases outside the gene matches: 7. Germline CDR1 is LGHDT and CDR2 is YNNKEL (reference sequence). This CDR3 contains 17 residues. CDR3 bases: TGTGCCAGCAGCCAAGAGGTAGCGGGAGGGCCAGCAGAGACCCAGTACTTC. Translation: CASSQEVAGGPAETQYF.

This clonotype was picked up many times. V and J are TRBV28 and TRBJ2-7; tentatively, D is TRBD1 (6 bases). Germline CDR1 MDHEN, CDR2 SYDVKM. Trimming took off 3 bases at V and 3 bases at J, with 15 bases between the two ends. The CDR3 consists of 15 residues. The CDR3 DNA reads TGTGCCAGCAGTTTTACCGGGACAACTTACTACGAGCAGTACTTC. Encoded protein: CASSFTGTTYYEQYF.

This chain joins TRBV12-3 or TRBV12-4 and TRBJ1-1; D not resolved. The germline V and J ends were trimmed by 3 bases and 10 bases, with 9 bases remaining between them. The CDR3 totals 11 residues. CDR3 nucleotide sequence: TGTGCCAGCAGTTTTAGTCAGGTAGCTTTCTTT. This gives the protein CASSFSQVAFF.